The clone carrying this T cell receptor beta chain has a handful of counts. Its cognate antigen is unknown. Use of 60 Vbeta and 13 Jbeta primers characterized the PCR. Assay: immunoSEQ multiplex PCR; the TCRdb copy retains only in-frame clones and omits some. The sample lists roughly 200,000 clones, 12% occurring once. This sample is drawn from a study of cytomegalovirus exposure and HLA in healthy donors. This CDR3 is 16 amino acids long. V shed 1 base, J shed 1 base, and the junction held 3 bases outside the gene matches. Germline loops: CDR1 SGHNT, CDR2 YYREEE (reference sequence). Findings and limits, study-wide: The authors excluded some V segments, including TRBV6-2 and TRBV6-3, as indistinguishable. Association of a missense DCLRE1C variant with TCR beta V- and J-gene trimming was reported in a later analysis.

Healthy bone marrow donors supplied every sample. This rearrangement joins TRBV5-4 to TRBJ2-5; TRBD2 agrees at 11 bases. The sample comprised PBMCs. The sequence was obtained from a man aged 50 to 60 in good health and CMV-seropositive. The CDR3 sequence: CASSLRLAGGQETQYF. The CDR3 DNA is TGTGCCAGCAGCTTGAGGCTAGCGGGGGGCCAAGAGACCCAGTACTTC.